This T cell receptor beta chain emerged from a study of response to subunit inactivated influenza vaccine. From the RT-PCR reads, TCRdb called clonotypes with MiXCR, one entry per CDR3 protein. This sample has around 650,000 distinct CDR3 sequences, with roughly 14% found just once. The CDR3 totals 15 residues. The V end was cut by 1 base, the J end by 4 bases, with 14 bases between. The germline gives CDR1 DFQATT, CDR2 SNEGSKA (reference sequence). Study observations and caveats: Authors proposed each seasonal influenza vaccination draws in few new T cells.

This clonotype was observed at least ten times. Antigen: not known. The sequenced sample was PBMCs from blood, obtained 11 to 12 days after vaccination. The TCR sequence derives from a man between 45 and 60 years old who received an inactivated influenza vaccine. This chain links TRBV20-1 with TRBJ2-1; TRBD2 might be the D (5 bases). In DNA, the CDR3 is TGCAGTGCTAGAGTGCGGGCGGACGCTTACAATGAGCAGTTCTTC. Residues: CSARVRADAYNEQFF.